This record covers a single TCR beta chain. Its target is unknown. Produced via immunoSEQ multiplex PCR; TCRdb's table is partial and in-frame only. The table shows about 44,000 clones, with roughly 75% occurring only once. The sample is drawn from a study of T cell responses to AZD1222 COVID-19 vaccine. This CDR3 is built from 14 residues. From germline, CDR1 is SGHRS and CDR2 YFSETQ. V was pared by 2 bases and J by 4 bases, with 12 bases between. Notes on the study in general: Repertoire sampling was restricted to post-peak T cell response timepoints. Spike-specific TCR breadth and depth grew following two AZD1222 doses. Most donors were white British, females outnumbered males, and clonal diversity was possibly underestimated.

The chain employs TRBV5-1 and TRBJ1-2; a weak D match, TRBD1 (5 bases). The specimen comprised peripheral blood, sampled on day 0 of AZD1222 vaccination. The sequence came from an adult in good health. Here the CDR3 DNA reads TGCGCCAGCAGCTTCGACACTAGGGGCTATGGCTACACCTTC. This translates into CASSFDTRGYGYTF.